The source of this TCR beta chain is a study of blood T cell repertoires in COVID-19 (dated by TCRdb to about 2020). About the full investigation: Collaborator samples came from the United States, Italy and Spain and covered acute and convalescent phases of COVID-19. The prospective study material was composed of cDNA or gDNA derived from T cells, B-cell-depleted T cells, or PBMCs. The dataset comprised deeply sampled blood TCRbeta repertoires from subjects exposed to, actively infected with, or recovered from COVID-19. A freely available public database, intended as a resource for researchers studying the immune response to SARS-CoV-2, is where the repertoires were released. The samples were drawn from two sources: the first 160 participants of the ongoing ImmuneRACE study, and 950 to 1,500 subjects contributed by 6 global collaborators. Sample metadata almost always included a de-identified subject ID, COVID-19 status, age in years and sex. Where HLA class I and class II types were available, the types were taken from metadata supplied by the sample provider, not from assay-based typing.

Trimming leaves V shorter by 5 bases and J shorter by 3 bases, with the junction holding 6 bases beyond the gene matches. The germline V gene supplies CDR1 MNHEY and CDR2 SVGEGT. The CDR3 starts with the cysteine, ends with the phenylalanine, and has 16 residues. Only the CDR3 part of the read is kept: 48 bases, read in frame from the first base. Study-level results and caveats: Clinical and demographic metadata were provided uncurated, with the amount varying by source and participant.

TCRbeta CDR3 regions were amplified from genomic DNA using the immunoSEQ Assay, a bias-controlled multiplex PCR. Regarding the original processing steps: The number of nucleated cells in each sample was estimated by amplification of reference gene primers within the assay. Sequence reads were collapsed and filtered to measure the absolute abundance of every unique TCRbeta CDR3 rearrangement. Productive Simpson clonality was computed per sample as the square root of Simpson's diversity index over productive rearrangements. As stored in TCRdb, this immuneACCESS dataset retains in-frame rearrangements with V and J assigned. A fraction of the clones does not appear; measured against another copy, unresolved V genes explain less than half of the discrepancy, and the remainder lacks a known reason. The D gene and trimming were derived from the DNA, and the V and J assignments and clone size from that table. This sample gives 210,000 or so clones in total; around 91% of them show up just once. The top ten clonotypes cover roughly 5% of the sample.

Of note for this clone: Its recognized antigen is unknown. No much larger clonotype is one base removed from it; base qualities were not supplied.

Whole blood was collected in K2EDTA tubes by collaborating institutions according to the institutions' own protocols. For TCRbeta analysis, collaborators shipped samples as frozen whole blood, isolated PBMCs, or DNA extracted from either of those sample types. The V and J segments used are TRBV6-2 or TRBV6-3 and TRBJ2-2; 10 middle bases align to TRBD2. This clonotype was obtained from a woman in her forties with acute or convalescent COVID-19. The source material was peripheral blood. The DNA reads as follows: TGTGCCAGCAGTGCCGGACTAGCGGTGGACACCGGGGAGCTGTTTTTT. This yields the protein CASSAGLAVDTGELFF.